The 3 T cell receptor beta chains below come from one sample, sequenced in a study of T cell changes during pregnancy in multiple sclerosis. Using immunoSEQ multiplex PCR, the repertoire was profiled, and TCRdb retains in-frame clones only, with some absent. The data show roughly 60,000 clones, roughly nine tenths seen once. Sequenced here: peripheral blood, sampled before pregnancy. All receptors come from a female donor with multiple sclerosis, enrolled in a pregnancy study.

V is TRBV10-3 and J is TRBJ1-2, with TRBD1 matching over 7 bases. CDR3 length: 14 residues. Germline CDR1 ENHRY, CDR2 SYGVKD. With V trimmed by 10 bases and J by 6 bases, 14 bases remained unmatched. CDR3 DNA: TGTGCCACCCAAAGAACTACAGGGGAAGATGGCTACACCTTC. This translates into CATQRTTGEDGYTF.

Concerning this clone: Other DNA variants within this sample encode the same CDR3. The CDR3, as DNA: TGTGCCAGCAGTTACAGGGGACAGGGGAACACTGAAGCTTTCTTT. This gives the protein CASSYRGQGNTEAFF. The chain recombines TRBV6-5 with TRBJ1-1; 9 bases align to TRBD1. V lost 2 bases, J lost 1 base, and 2 bases stayed unmatched. From germline, CDR1 is MNHEY and CDR2 SVGAGI. The CDR3 contains 15 residues.

This clone was detected only once. The chain employs TRBV6-1 and TRBJ2-3; possibly TRBD2 for D (7 bases). In germline, CDR1 is MNHNS, CDR2 SASEGT. This CDR3 has 17 amino acids. Trimming pared 2 bases from V and 6 bases from J, leaving 21 bases between. CDR3 region: CASSESLDGGPPDTQYF. CDR3 sequence (DNA): TGTGCCAGCAGTGAATCCCTTGACGGGGGGCCTCCCGATACGCAGTATTTT.